The 25 T cell receptor beta chains in this list originate from one sample, sequenced in a study of cytomegalovirus exposure and HLA in healthy donors. PCR used 60 Vbeta primers and 13 Jbeta primers. The method was immunoSEQ multiplex PCR; TCRdb's version includes in-frame clones alone and lacks a portion of them. The table has approximately 220,000 clones, more than 65% seen once. The material sequenced was PBMCs. The receptors stem from a man younger than 35 in good health and CMV-seronegative.

This clone was recorded only once. The chain carries TRBV5-1 and TRBJ2-7, with 7 bases lining up with TRBD1. J lost 1 base, V lost 7 bases, and 11 bases had no gene match. This CDR3 contains 15 residues. Germline V gives CDR1 SGHRS, CDR2 YFSETQ. CDR3 in amino acids: CASDEGQANSYEQYF. The CDR3, as DNA: TGCGCCAGCGATGAAGGACAGGCAAATTCCTACGAGCAGTACTTC.

The V call is TRBV2, the J call TRBJ1-2; unclear D gene. In germline, CDR1 is SNHLY, CDR2 FYNNEI. Trimming left V 5 bases short and J 5 bases short, with 6 bases between. CDR3 length: 11 amino acids. The CDR3 sequence: CASSSTYGYTF. CDR3 coding DNA: TGTGCCAGCAGTTCCACATATGGCTACACCTTC.

The chain has TRBV5-1 and TRBJ1-1; D not resolved. Trimming removed 0 bases from V and 0 bases from J, with 9 bases in between. The germline V gene encodes CDR1 SGHRS and CDR2 YFSETQ. The CDR3 covers 15 residues. The CDR3: CASSLGGVLNTEAFF. CDR3 in DNA: TGCGCCAGCAGCTTGGGAGGTGTCCTGAACACTGAAGCTTTCTTT.

The chain recombines TRBV7-8 with TRBJ2-1, with 8 bases fitting TRBD2. There are 15 residues in the CDR3. Germline V gives CDR1 SGHVS, CDR2 FQNEAQ. Trimming cost V 5 bases and J 5 bases; bases outside gene matches: 8. The CDR3 sequence is CASSPLRREDNEQFF. CDR3 nucleotide sequence: TGTGCCAGCAGCCCCCTTCGGCGGGAGGACAATGAGCAGTTCTTC. Full variable domain (outside the CDR3, taken from reference TRBV7-8 and TRBJ2-1): GAGVSQSPRYKVAKRGQDVALRCDPISGHVSLFWYQQALGQGPEFLTYFQNEAQLDKSGLPSDRFFAERPEGSVSTLKIQRTQQEDSAVYLCASSPLRREDNEQFFGPGTRLTVL.

This clone was detected only once. The chain combines TRBV6-4 with TRBJ1-1; 9 positions match TRBD1. This CDR3 spans 14 amino acids. Trimming took 4 bases from V and 5 from J; bases not matched to a gene: 5. CDR1 MRHNA and CDR2 SNTAGT come from the germline V gene. The CDR3 protein is CASSASGQGTEAFF. Written as DNA, the CDR3 is TGTGCCAGCAGTGCGTCAGGACAGGGGACTGAAGCTTTCTTT.

The J gene is TRBJ2-1, the V gene TRBV28; maybe TRBD2 (6 bases). V lost 6 bases to trimming and J lost 4 bases, with 7 bases between them. Germline V gene lookup returns CDR1 MDHEN and CDR2 SYDVKM. The CDR3 has 12 residues. CDR3 in amino acids: CASRLAYNEQFF. CDR3 bases: TGTGCCAGCAGACTAGCTTACAATGAGCAGTTCTTC. Using reference TRBV28 and TRBJ2-1 for the parts outside the CDR3, the full variable domain is DVKVTQSSRYLVKRTGEKVFLECVQDMDHENMFWYRQDPGLGLRLIYFSYDVKMKEKGDIPEGYSVSREKKERFSLILESASTNQTSMYLCASRLAYNEQFFGPGTRLTVL.

The rearrangement uses TRBV7-3 and TRBJ2-3; D might be TRBD2 (5 bases). V lost 5 bases to trimming and J lost 3 bases, with 12 bases between them. Germline V gene sequence: CDR1 SGHTA, CDR2 FQGTGA. The CDR3 has 14 amino acids. The CDR3 is CASSPGTGTDTQYF. CDR3 coding DNA: TGTGCCAGCAGCCCTGGAACGGGAACAGATACGCAGTATTTT.

V is TRBV18 and J is TRBJ2-7; D gene ambiguous. This CDR3 is 14 amino acids long. The ends were cut back, 3 bases at V and 0 bases at J, with 9 bases in the middle. CDR1 and CDR2 (germline): KGHSH, LQKENI. CDR3 residues: CASSPQTGSYEQYF. The CDR3 DNA follows: TGTGCCAGCTCACCGCAGACGGGCTCCTACGAGCAGTACTTC.

The gene calls are TRBV29-1 and TRBJ1-4; D perhaps matches TRBD1 (6 bases). The V end was cut by 5 bases, the J end by 6 bases, with 13 bases between. Looked up from germline, CDR1 is SQVTM and CDR2 is ANQGSEA. CDR3 length: 13 amino acids. The CDR3 here is CSVQQGGDEKLFF. CDR3 coding DNA: TGCAGCGTTCAACAGGGAGGGGATGAAAAACTGTTTTTT.

A remark on this clone: The junction departs from the called germline gene at one end, perhaps through a read error. The chain joins TRBV28 to TRBJ2-7; D is possibly TRBD2 (5 bases). This CDR3 spans 14 amino acids. Germline lookup yields CDR1 MDHEN and CDR2 SYDVKM. Here the CDR3 DNA reads TGTGCCGGCAGTCTCAAGCGGAACCCCTACGAGCAGTACTTC. Encoded protein: CAGSLKRNPYEQYF.

This clone occurred a few times. This sequence joins TRBV28 and TRBJ1-5, with D possibly matching TRBD1 (5 bases). Germline assignment: CDR1 MDHEN and CDR2 SYDVKM. Trimming left V 8 bases short and J 6 bases short, with 11 bases between. The CDR3 is 12 amino acids. The CDR3 region is CASSQGSQPQHF. For the CDR3, the DNA is TGTGCCAGCTCGCAGGGAAGTCAGCCCCAGCATTTT.

This clone was seen a handful of times. The V and J genes are TRBV6-1 and TRBJ1-5; 9 bases align to TRBD1. The V and J ends lost 5 bases and 2 bases, in that order; junction bases with no gene match: 4. Germline-derived CDR1 and CDR2 are MNHNS and SASEGT. This CDR3 is 15 amino acids long. CDR3 residues: CASSPQGAGNQPQHF. In nucleotides, the CDR3 is TGTGCCAGCAGTCCACAGGGGGCGGGCAATCAGCCCCAGCATTTT.

The chain links TRBV5-6 to TRBJ2-7; TRBD2 agrees at 9 bases. Germline V gives CDR1 SGHDT, CDR2 YYEEEE. With V trimmed by 2 bases and J by 5 bases, 8 bases remained unmatched. The CDR3 runs to 15 residues. CDR3 sequence reads: CASSLISGRTHEQYF. CDR3 coding DNA: TGTGCCAGCAGCTTAATTAGCGGGAGAACCCACGAGCAGTACTTC.

This clone was seen more than once but under ten times. The chain combines TRBV5-1 with TRBJ1-2; tentative D call: TRBD1 (6 bases). Germline loops: CDR1 SGHRS, CDR2 YFSETQ. V lost 5 bases and J lost 5, with 13 bases in between. This CDR3 is built from 13 residues. The CDR3 protein is CASSTGQPYGYTF. The DNA for the CDR3 is TGCGCCAGCAGTACAGGACAGCCGTATGGCTACACCTTC.

This chain connects TRBV5-4 to TRBJ2-2; 10 bases agree with TRBD2. V trimming: 3 bases; J trimming: 0 bases; junction bases outside the gene matches: 2. The germline gives CDR1 SGHNT, CDR2 YYREEE (reference sequence). The length of the CDR3 is 16 residues. The CDR3 coding sequence is TGTGCCAGCAGCTATGGACTAGCGGCGAACACCGGGGAGCTGTTTTTT. Amino acid sequence: CASSYGLAANTGELFF.

The V call is TRBV30, the J call TRBJ2-7, with D perhaps matching TRBD1 (6 bases). The CDR3 is 16 residues long. Germline lookup yields CDR1 GTSNPN and CDR2 SVGIG (reference sequence). V gave up 3 bases and J gave up 6 bases, with 24 bases separating them. The CDR3 loop is CAWSAPDRLTGSEQYF. CDR3 sequence (DNA): TGTGCCTGGAGCGCTCCCGATAGATTGACAGGCTCCGAGCAGTACTTC. Full variable domain (remainder filled in from reference TRBV30 and TRBJ2-7): SQTIHQWPATLVQPVGSPLSLECTVEGTSNPNLYWYRQAAGRGLQLLFYSVGIGQISSEVPQNLSASRPQDRQFILSSKKLLLSDSGFYLCAWSAPDRLTGSEQYFGPGTRLTVT.

V is TRBV7-9 and J is TRBJ1-2; 9 nucleotides align to TRBD1. There are 15 residues in the CDR3. CDR1 SEHNR and CDR2 FQNEAQ come from the germline V gene (reference sequence). Trimming cost V 5 bases and J 4 bases; bases outside gene matches: 8. CDR3 DNA sequence: TGTGCCAGCAGCCCTGGACAGGGGAAGATCTATGGCTACACCTTC. Residues: CASSPGQGKIYGYTF.

The V gene is TRBV7-9, the J gene TRBJ2-3, with a tentative D call TRBD2 (5 bases). V was cut by 4 bases and J by 5 bases, with 10 bases left in between. The CDR3 extends over 13 amino acids. CDR1 and CDR2 from the germline V gene are SEHNR and FQNEAQ (reference sequence). In nucleotides, the CDR3 is TGTGCCAGCAGCTACCAGGCGGGAGATACGCAGTATTTT. Translated, it gives CASSYQAGDTQYF.

The chain joins TRBV7-6 to TRBJ2-7; tentative D call: TRBD2 (6 bases). Germline CDR1 is SGHVS and CDR2 is FNYEAQ. This CDR3 has 15 amino acids. Trimming stripped 2 bases from V and 2 bases from J, with 13 bases between. The chain's CDR3 is CASSLRRERPYEQYF. The CDR3 DNA reads as TGTGCCAGCAGCTTAAGGCGGGAACGCCCCTACGAGCAGTACTTC. The full variable domain, with the rest looked up from reference TRBV7-6 and TRBJ2-7, is GAGVSQSPRYKVTKRGQDVALRCDPISGHVSLYWYRQALGQGPEFLTYFNYEAQQDKSGLPNDRFSAERPEGSISTLTIQRTEQRDSAMYRCASSLRRERPYEQYFGPGTRLTVT.

The V gene is TRBV19, the J gene TRBJ2-7, with TRBD2 matching over 13 bases. The CDR3 is 19 residues long. Germline loops: CDR1 LNHDA, CDR2 SQIVND (reference sequence). Losses at the gene ends were 6 bases for V and 4 bases for J; bases not matched to a gene: 18. CDR3 in DNA: TGTGCCAGTAGCAGAGGGAAAGGACTAGCGGGAGCGTACGGGTACGAGCAGTACTTC. The encoded protein is CASSRGKGLAGAYGYEQYF.

V gene TRBV28 combines with J gene TRBJ1-2; 9 bases fit TRBD1. Trimming cost V 3 bases and J 2 bases; bases outside gene matches: 19. This CDR3 has 20 amino acids. Germline V gives CDR1 MDHEN, CDR2 SYDVKM. CDR3 in amino acids: CASSFVRAGRQGERNYGYTF. CDR3 bases: TGTGCCAGCAGTTTTGTTCGGGCCGGGAGACAGGGGGAGAGGAACTATGGCTACACCTTC.

This rearrangement joins TRBV14 to TRBJ1-1; D call uncertain. Per germline, CDR1 SGHDN and CDR2 FVKESK. The length of the CDR3 is 16 residues. V lost 3 bases, J lost 4 bases, and 18 bases lay in between. CDR3 DNA sequence: TGTGCCAGCAGCCAGTTAACCTTCACCGGGTCCACTGAAGCTTTCTTT. It yields the protein CASSQLTFTGSTEAFF. The whole variable domain, remainder taken from reference TRBV14 and TRBJ1-1, is EAGVTQFPSHSVIEKGQTVTLRCDPISGHDNLYWYRRVMGKEIKFLLHFVKESKQDESGMPNNRFLAERTGGTYSTLKVQPAELEDSGVYFCASSQLTFTGSTEAFFGQGTRLTVV.

The chain has TRBV14 and TRBJ2-7; 7 nucleotides match TRBD1. There are 13 residues in the CDR3. Germline CDR1 and CDR2: SGHDN and FVKESK. Trimming removed 6 bases from V and 4 bases from J; junction bases left unmatched: 6. CDR3 sequence reads: CASSITGEYEQYF. As DNA, the CDR3 is TGTGCCAGCAGTATCACAGGGGAATACGAGCAGTACTTC.

V gene TRBV29-1 combines with J gene TRBJ2-7, with 14 nucleotides matching TRBD2. The CDR3 sequence is 12 residues long. Germline-derived CDR1 and CDR2 are SQVTM and ANQGSEA. The V segment lost 7 bases and the J segment 4 bases; nucleotides outside the gene matches: 0. The CDR3 region has the DNA TGCAGCGGGACTAGCGGGAGGTACGAGCAGTACTTC. This gives the protein CSGTSGRYEQYF.

V is TRBV11-2 and J is TRBJ2-1; possibly TRBD2 for D (6 bases). V dropped 0 bases and J dropped 5 bases, with 17 bases sitting between them. The germline gives CDR1 SGHAT, CDR2 FQNNGV. This CDR3 is 17 amino acids long. DNA for the CDR3: TGTGCCAGCAGCTTAGATCGGGGCGGGATAGGCCACAATGAGCAGTTCTTC. It codes for CASSLDRGGIGHNEQFF. Full variable domain (remainder filled in from reference TRBV11-2 and TRBJ2-1): EAGVAQSPRYKIIEKRQSVAFWCNPISGHATLYWYQQILGQGPKLLIQFQNNGVVDDSQLPKDRFSAERLKGVDSTLKIQPAKLEDSAVYLCASSLDRGGIGHNEQFFGPGTRLTVL.